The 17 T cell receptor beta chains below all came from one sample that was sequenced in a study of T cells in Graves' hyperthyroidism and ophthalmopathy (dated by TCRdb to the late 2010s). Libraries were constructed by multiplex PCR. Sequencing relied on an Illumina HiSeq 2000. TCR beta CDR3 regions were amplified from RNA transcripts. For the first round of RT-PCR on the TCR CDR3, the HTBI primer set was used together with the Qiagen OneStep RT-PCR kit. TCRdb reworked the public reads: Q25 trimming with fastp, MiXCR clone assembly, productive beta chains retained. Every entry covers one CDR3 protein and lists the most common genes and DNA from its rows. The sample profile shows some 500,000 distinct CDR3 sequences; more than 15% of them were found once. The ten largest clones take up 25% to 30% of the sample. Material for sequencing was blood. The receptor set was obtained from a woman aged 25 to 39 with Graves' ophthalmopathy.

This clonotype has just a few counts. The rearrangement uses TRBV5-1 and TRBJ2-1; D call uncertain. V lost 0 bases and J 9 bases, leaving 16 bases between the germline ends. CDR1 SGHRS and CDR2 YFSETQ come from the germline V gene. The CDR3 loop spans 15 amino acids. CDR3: CASSLGSANEGEQFF. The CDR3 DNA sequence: TGCGCCAGCAGCTTGGGGAGTGCAAACGAAGGTGAGCAGTTCTTC.

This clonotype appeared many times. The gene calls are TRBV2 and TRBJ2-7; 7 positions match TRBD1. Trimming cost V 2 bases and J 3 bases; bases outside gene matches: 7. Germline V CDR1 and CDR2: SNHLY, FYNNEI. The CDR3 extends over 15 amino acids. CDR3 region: CASSESTGVNYEQYF. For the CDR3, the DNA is TGTGCCAGCAGTGAATCAACAGGGGTGAACTACGAGCAGTACTTC.

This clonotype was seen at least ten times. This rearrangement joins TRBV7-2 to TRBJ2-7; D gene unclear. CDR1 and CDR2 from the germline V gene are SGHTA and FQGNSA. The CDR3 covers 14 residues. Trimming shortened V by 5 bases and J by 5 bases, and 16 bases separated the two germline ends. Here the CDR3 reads CASSPRLNGDEQYF. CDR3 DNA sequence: TGTGCCAGCAGCCCGCGACTCAACGGCGACGAGCAGTACTTC.

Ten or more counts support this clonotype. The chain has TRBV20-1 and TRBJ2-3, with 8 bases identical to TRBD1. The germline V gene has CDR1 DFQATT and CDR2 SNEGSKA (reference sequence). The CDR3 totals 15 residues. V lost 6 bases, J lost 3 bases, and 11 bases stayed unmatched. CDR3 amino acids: CSARPGGVGTDTQYF. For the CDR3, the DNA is TGCAGTGCCAGACCAGGGGGCGTTGGGACAGATACGCAGTATTTT.

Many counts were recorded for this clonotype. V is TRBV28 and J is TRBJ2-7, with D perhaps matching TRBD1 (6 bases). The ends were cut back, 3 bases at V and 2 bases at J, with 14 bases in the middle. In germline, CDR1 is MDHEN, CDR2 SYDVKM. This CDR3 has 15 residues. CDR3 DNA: TGTGCCAGCAGTTTCGAACAGGGAAGACCCTACGAGCAGTACTTC. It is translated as CASSFEQGRPYEQYF.

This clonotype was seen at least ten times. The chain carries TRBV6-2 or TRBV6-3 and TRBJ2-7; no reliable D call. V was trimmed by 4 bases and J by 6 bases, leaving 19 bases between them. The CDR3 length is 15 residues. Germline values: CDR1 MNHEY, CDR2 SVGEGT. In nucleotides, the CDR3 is TGTGCCAGCAGTTCCGGGCCCCGTCCAGCCCTCGAGCAGTACTTC. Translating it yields CASSSGPRPALEQYF.

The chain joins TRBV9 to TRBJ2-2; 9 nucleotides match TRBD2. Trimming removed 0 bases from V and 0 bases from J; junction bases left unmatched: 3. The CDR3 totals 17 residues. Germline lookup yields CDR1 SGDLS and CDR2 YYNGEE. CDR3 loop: CASSVVASGANTGELFF. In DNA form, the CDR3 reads TGTGCCAGCAGCGTAGTTGCTAGCGGGGCGAACACCGGGGAGCTGTTTTTT.

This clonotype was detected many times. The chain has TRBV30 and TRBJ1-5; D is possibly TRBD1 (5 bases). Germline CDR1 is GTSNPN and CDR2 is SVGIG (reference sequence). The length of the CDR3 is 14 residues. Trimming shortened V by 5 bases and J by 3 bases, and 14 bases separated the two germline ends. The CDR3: CAWGSGGNNQPQHF. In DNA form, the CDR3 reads TGTGCCTGGGGGTCCGGGGGTAACAATCAGCCCCAGCATTTT.

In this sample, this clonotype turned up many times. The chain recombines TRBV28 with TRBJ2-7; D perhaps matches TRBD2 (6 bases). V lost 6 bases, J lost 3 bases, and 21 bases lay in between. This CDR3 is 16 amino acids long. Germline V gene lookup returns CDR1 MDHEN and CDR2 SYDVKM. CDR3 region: CASSQIGAGRSYEQYF. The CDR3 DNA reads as TGTGCCAGCAGCCAAATCGGAGCCGGGAGAAGCTACGAGCAGTACTTC.

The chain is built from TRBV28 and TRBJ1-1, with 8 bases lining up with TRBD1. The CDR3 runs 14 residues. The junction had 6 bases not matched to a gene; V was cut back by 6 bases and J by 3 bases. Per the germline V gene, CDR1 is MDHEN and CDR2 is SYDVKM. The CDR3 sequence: CASRRQGWDTEAFF. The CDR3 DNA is TGTGCCAGCAGGCGACAGGGGTGGGACACTGAAGCTTTCTTT.

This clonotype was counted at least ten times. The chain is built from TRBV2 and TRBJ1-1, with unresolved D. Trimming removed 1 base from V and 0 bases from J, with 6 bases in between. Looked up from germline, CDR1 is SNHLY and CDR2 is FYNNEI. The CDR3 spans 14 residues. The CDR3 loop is CASSEGSMNTEAFF. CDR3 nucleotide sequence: TGTGCCAGCAGTGAAGGGTCAATGAACACTGAAGCTTTCTTT. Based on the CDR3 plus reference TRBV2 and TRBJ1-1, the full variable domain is EPEVTQTPSHQVTQMGQEVILRCVPISNHLYFYWYRQILGQKVEFLVSFYNNEISEKSEIFDDQFSVERPDGSNFTLKIRSTKLEDSAMYFCASSEGSMNTEAFFGQGTRLTVV.

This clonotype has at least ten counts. CDR3 sequence reads: CASRTRGGTEAFF. CDR3 nucleotide sequence: TGTGCCAGCAGGACCAGGGGAGGTACTGAAGCTTTCTTT. The genes are TRBV27 and TRBJ1-1, with D possibly TRBD1 on 6 matching bases. The germline V gene encodes CDR1 MNHEY and CDR2 SMNVEV (reference sequence). This CDR3 has 13 amino acids. Trimming pared 6 bases from V and 5 bases from J, leaving 13 bases between.

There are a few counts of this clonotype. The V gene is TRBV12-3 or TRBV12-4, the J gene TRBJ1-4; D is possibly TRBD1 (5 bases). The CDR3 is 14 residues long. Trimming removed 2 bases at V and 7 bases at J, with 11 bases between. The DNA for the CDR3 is TGTGCCAGCAGTTTAAGAGGTGGGGGTGAAAAACTGTTTTTT. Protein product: CASSLRGGGEKLFF.

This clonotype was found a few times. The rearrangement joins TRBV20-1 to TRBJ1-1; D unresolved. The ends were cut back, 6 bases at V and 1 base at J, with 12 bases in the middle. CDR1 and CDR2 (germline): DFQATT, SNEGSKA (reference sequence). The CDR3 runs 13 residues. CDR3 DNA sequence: TGCAGTGCGCTTGGACTTCCGAACACTGAAGCTTTCTTT. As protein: CSALGLPNTEAFF.

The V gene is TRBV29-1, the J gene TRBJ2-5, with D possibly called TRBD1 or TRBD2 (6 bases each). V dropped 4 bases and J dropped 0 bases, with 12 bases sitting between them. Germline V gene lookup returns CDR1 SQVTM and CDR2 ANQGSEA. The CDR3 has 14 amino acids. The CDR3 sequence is CSVAGGGYQETQYF. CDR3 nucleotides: TGCAGCGTTGCAGGAGGGGGGTACCAAGAGACCCAGTACTTC.

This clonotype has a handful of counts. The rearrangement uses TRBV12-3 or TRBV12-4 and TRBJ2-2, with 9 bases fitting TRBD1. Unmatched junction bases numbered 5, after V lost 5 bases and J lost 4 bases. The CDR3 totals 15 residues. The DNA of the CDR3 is TGTGCCAGCAGTGAAGACAGGGGGGGCACCGGGGAGCTGTTTTTT. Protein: CASSEDRGGTGELFF.

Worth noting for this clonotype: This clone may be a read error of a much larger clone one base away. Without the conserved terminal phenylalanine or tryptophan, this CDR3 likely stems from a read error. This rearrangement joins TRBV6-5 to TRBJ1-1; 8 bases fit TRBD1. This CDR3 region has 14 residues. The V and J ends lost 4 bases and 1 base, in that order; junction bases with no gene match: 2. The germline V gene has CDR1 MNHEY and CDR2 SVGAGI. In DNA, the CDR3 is TGTGCCAGCAGTTTCGGGACAGGGAACACTGAAGCTTTCCTT. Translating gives CASSFGTGNTEAFL.